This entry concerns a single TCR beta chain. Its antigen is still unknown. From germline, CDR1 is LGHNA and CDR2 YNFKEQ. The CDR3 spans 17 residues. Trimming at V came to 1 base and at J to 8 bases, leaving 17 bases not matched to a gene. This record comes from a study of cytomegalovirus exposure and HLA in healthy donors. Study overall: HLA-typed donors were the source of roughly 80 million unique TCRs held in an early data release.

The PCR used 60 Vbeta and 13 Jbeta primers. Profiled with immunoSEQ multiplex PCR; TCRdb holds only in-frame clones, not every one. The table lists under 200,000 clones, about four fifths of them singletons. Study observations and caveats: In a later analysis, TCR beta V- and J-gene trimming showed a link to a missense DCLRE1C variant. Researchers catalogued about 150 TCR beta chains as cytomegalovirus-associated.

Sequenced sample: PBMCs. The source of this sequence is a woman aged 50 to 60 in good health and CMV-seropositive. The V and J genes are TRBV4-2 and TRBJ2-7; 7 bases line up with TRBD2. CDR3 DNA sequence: TGTGCCAGCAGCCAAGTCCTCCGCGGTAGCGGGCCCCCCAAGCAGTACTTC. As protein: CASSQVLRGSGPPKQYF.